Each of the 21 T cell receptor beta chains below was sequenced from the same sample in a study of CD8+CD57+ T cells in acquired aplastic anemia. Genomic DNA, serving as template, underwent TCR beta VDJ and CDR3 profiling. Each CDR3 protein is one row after TCRdb ran MiXCR on the reads. Of hundreds of thousands of distinct CDR3 sequences listed, more than 25% are singletons. Previously, flow cytometry had revealed CD8+CD57+ cell expansion in the patients chosen for sequencing. The source material was sorted CD4+, CD8+, or CD8+CD57+ T cells (not recorded which) from PBMCs. The receptor set was obtained from a human donor with aplastic anemia.

The gene calls are TRBV12-5 and TRBJ1-5; TRBD1 is a possible D gene (5 bases). The V and J ends lost 3 bases and 9 bases respectively, with 15 bases between them. CDR1 LGHNT and CDR2 FRNRAP come from the germline V gene. This CDR3 spans 14 amino acids. This CDR3 reads CASGLGVQARPQHF. DNA of the CDR3: TGTGCTAGTGGTTTAGGGGTGCAGGCCAGGCCCCAGCATTTT.

The CDR3 loop reads CASSRDRTYQETQYF. DNA for the CDR3: TGCGCCAGCAGCCGTGACAGGACGTACCAAGAGACCCAGTACTTC. The chain has TRBV5-1 and TRBJ2-5; D might be TRBD1 (6 bases). V lost 4 bases to trimming and J lost 0 bases, with 13 bases between them. The germline V gene encodes CDR1 SGHRS and CDR2 YFSETQ. This CDR3 spans 15 amino acids.

In its sample, this clonotype was seen a few times. J is TRBJ2-1 and V is TRBV6-1; 8 nucleotides agree with TRBD2. The V gene's germline CDR1 is MNHNS and CDR2 SASEGT. V lost 5 bases, J lost 3 bases, and 6 bases stayed unmatched. The CDR3 is 15 residues long. The CDR3 nucleotides read TGTGCCAGCAGTCCGACCGGGACTAGCTACAATGAGCAGTTCTTC. It is translated as CASSPTGTSYNEQFF.

There are many counts of this clonotype. The rearrangement joins TRBV20-1 to TRBJ1-5, with unresolved D. V lost 2 bases and J lost 2, with 4 bases in between. CDR1 is DFQATT, CDR2 SNEGSKA, per germline (reference sequence). CDR3 size: 12 residues. CDR3 bases: TGCAGTGCTAGACCGGGCAATCAGCCCCAGCATTTT. Its protein product is CSARPGNQPQHF.

The table lists this clonotype with many counts. The J gene is TRBJ1-3, the V gene TRBV29-1; 8 nucleotides line up with TRBD1. Per the germline V gene, CDR1 is SQVTM and CDR2 is ANQGSEA. V lost 7 bases and J lost 0; bases outside the gene matches: 5. The CDR3 spans 14 residues. The CDR3 region has the DNA TGCAGCGCTAACACAGGGGGCTCTGGAAACACCATATATTTT. Translated: CSANTGGSGNTIYF. Filled out from reference TRBV29-1 and TRBJ1-3, the complete variable domain reads SAVISQKPSRDICQRGTSLTIQCQVDSQVTMMFWYRQQPGQSLTLIATANQGSEATYESGFVIDKFPISRPNLTFSTLTVSNMSPEDSSIYLCSANTGGSGNTIYFGEGSWLTVV.

This clonotype has a handful of counts. A much larger clone sits a single nucleotide away, making a read error possible. Without the conserved terminal phenylalanine or tryptophan, this CDR3 likely stems from a read error. V is TRBV2 and J is TRBJ1-1; no reliable D call. The CDR3 has 13 residues. CDR1 SNHLY and CDR2 FYNNEI come from the germline V gene. V was pared by 8 bases and J by 3 bases, with 13 bases between. DNA of the CDR3: TGTGCCAGCTCCTTATTACAGTACACTGAAGCTTTCCTT. It is translated as CASSLLQYTEAFL.

This clonotype occurred many times. The chain couples TRBV19 to TRBJ1-5, with 9 positions matching TRBD1. With 5 bases clipped from V and 9 bases from J, the junction kept 14 bases outside the gene matches. Germline assignment: CDR1 LNHDA and CDR2 SQIVND (reference sequence). The CDR3 loop spans 16 amino acids. Written as DNA, the CDR3 is TGTGCCAGTAGTGCCACCGGGACAGGGCTTGGAGGGCCCCAGCATTTT. Amino acids: CASSATGTGLGGPQHF.

This clonotype was seen at least ten times. This sequence joins TRBV5-1 and TRBJ1-1; D not resolved. The V gene lost 5 bases and the J gene lost 0 bases, with 11 bases spanning the gap. The CDR3 has 14 residues. From germline, CDR1 is SGHRS and CDR2 YFSETQ. The CDR3 is CASRPRVMNTEAFF. Written as DNA, the CDR3 is TGCGCCAGCAGGCCACGTGTCATGAACACTGAAGCTTTCTTT.

CDR3 residues: CSARKGAVGELFF. The CDR3, as DNA: TGCAGTGCTAGGAAGGGAGCGGTCGGGGAGCTGTTTTTT. The V and J genes are TRBV20-1 and TRBJ2-2, with D perhaps TRBD2 (5 bases). The germline V and J ends were trimmed by 3 bases and 7 bases, with 12 bases remaining between them. In germline, CDR1 is DFQATT, CDR2 SNEGSKA (reference sequence). CDR3 length equals 13 residues.

There are many counts of this clonotype. The chain couples TRBV2 to TRBJ2-3; D uncertain. V was shortened by 4 bases and J by 3 bases, with 8 bases between the two germline ends. The germline CDR1 and CDR2 sequences are SNHLY and FYNNEI. The CDR3 contains 13 residues. For the CDR3, the DNA is TGTGCCAGCAGTGTGGCGTTAACAGATACGCAGTATTTT. Translation: CASSVALTDTQYF.

The chain combines TRBV7-3 with TRBJ2-1; 9 nucleotides align to TRBD2. The CDR3 consists of 15 residues. CDR1 and CDR2 from the germline V gene are SGHTA and FQGTGA. The J segment lost 3 bases and the V segment lost 5 bases, leaving 5 bases of the junction unmatched. CDR3 sequence: CASSTRLADYNEQFF. The CDR3 bases are TGTGCCAGCAGCACCCGACTAGCGGACTACAATGAGCAGTTCTTC.

This clonotype appeared a few times. This sequence joins TRBV25-1 and TRBJ1-4; 7 positions match TRBD1. Germline CDR1 MGHDK, CDR2 SYGVNS. The V gene end was trimmed by 3 bases and the J gene end by 7 bases; junction bases not matched to a gene: 5. CDR3 size: 14 residues. For the CDR3, the DNA is TGTGCCAGCAGTGAGACAGGGAAGGTTGAAAAACTGTTTTTT. Translated: CASSETGKVEKLFF.

Details on this clonotype: The CDR3 does not close with the conserved phenylalanine or tryptophan, likely indicating a read error. The CDR3 loop is CASSEALPGPYEQYL. The DNA for the CDR3 is TGTGCCAGCAGTGAAGCGCTTCCGGGTCCCTACGAGCAGTACCTC. This chain connects TRBV10-3 to TRBJ2-7, with D unresolved. The CDR3 spans 15 residues. Germline V CDR1 and CDR2: ENHRY, SYGVKD.

This clonotype was observed a handful of times. The chain is built from TRBV14 and TRBJ2-5; D may be TRBD2 (6 bases). The length of the CDR3 is 16 residues. V lost 0 bases to trimming and J lost 5 bases, with 16 bases between them. Germline V CDR1 and CDR2: SGHDN, FVKESK. The CDR3 nucleotides are TGTGCCAGCAGCCAAGAATGGTCGTGGGGGGAGGAGACCCAGTACTTC. Amino acids: CASSQEWSWGEETQYF. Together with reference TRBV14 and TRBJ2-5, the CDR3 gives the full variable domain: EAGVTQFPSHSVIEKGQTVTLRCDPISGHDNLYWYRRVMGKEIKFLLHFVKESKQDESGMPNNRFLAERTGGTYSTLKVQPAELEDSGVYFCASSQEWSWGEETQYFGPGTRLLVL.

V is TRBV6-5 and J is TRBJ1-5, with a possible D match to TRBD1 (5 bases). The ends were cut back, 0 bases at V and 5 bases at J, with 11 bases in the middle. Germline V gene data show CDR1 as MNHEY and CDR2 as SVGAGI. The CDR3 sequence is 15 residues long. The CDR3 DNA follows: TGTGCCAGCAGTTACTCAGGGGAAGGGTATCAGCCCCAGCATTTT. Protein product: CASSYSGEGYQPQHF.

The chain recombines TRBV15 with TRBJ2-7; TRBD1 matches 7 bases. V shed 0 bases, J shed 3 bases, and the junction held 5 bases outside the gene matches. Germline V lookup: CDR1 LNHNV, CDR2 YYDKDF (reference sequence). The CDR3 sequence is 15 residues long. The CDR3 nucleotides read TGTGCCACCAGCAGAGAATCTAGGGACAGCTACGAGCAGTACTTC. Translated: CATSRESRDSYEQYF.

This clonotype was counted at least ten times. The rearrangement uses TRBV28 and TRBJ1-2; no reliable D call. Trimming pared 3 bases from V and 1 base from J, leaving 3 bases between. Germline V lookup: CDR1 MDHEN, CDR2 SYDVKM. The CDR3 sequence is 12 residues long. Here the CDR3 reads CASSFLNYGYTF. CDR3 nucleotide sequence: TGTGCCAGCAGTTTTCTTAACTATGGCTACACCTTC.

The chain employs TRBV12-5 and TRBJ1-5; D remains unclear. From germline, CDR1 is LGHNT and CDR2 FRNRAP. The CDR3 totals 14 residues. Deletions cut 6 bases from V and 1 base from J, with 10 bases between. DNA of the CDR3: TGTGCTAGTGGAACAGACGGCAGCAATCAGCCCCAGCATTTT. It encodes CASGTDGSNQPQHF.

The J gene is TRBJ2-7, the V gene TRBV10-2; D is perhaps TRBD2 (6 bases). This CDR3 has 14 residues. Germline loops: CDR1 WSHSY, CDR2 SAAADI. Trimming removed 2 bases from V and 6 bases from J, with 14 bases in between. The CDR3 here is CASSEIGGRGEQYF. Here the CDR3 DNA reads TGCGCCAGCAGTGAGATCGGGGGAAGGGGCGAGCAGTACTTC.

This clonotype occurred many times. For the CDR3, the DNA is TGTGCCATCAGGCCACAACCTATAGCGGGGGTAGCGGATACGCAGTATTTT. It encodes CAIRPQPIAGVADTQYF. The chain joins TRBV10-3 to TRBJ2-3, with 9 bases aligning to TRBD2. V was pared by 6 bases and J by 6 bases, with 16 bases of the junction left unmatched. The CDR3 covers 17 residues. Germline V gene sequence: CDR1 ENHRY, CDR2 SYGVKD.

With respect to this clonotype: An end of the junction differs from the germline gene, which may be a read error. The chain is built from TRBV7-2 and TRBJ1-1; the D gene is possibly TRBD1 (6 bases). CDR1 and CDR2 from the germline V gene are SGHTA and FQGNSA. The CDR3 loop spans 17 amino acids. Here the CDR3 DNA reads TGTGCCGGCAGCTTAGGGCCAGGGGTGGGCTTCCACACTGAAGCTTTCTTT. It yields the protein CAGSLGPGVGFHTEAFF. The full variable domain, its missing parts supplied by reference TRBV7-2 and TRBJ1-1, is GAGVSQSPSNKVTEKGKDVELRCDPISGHTALYWYRQSLGQGLEFLIYFQGNSAPDKSGLPSDRFSAERTGGSVSTLTIQRTQQEDSAVYLCAGSLGPGVGFHTEAFFGQGTRLTVV.